Sequencing of this T cell receptor beta chain was carried out in a study of cytomegalovirus exposure and HLA in healthy donors. This CDR3 has 13 amino acids. CDR1 is SNHLY and CDR2 is FYNNEI in the germline V gene. J was trimmed by 6 bases and V by 6 bases; bases with no gene match: 3. The PCR contained 60 Vbeta and 13 Jbeta primers. Sequencing was performed with immunoSEQ multiplex PCR; in TCRdb, only in-frame clones are kept and a portion is missing. The data contain about 130,000 clones, 65% to 85% of them singletons. The source is a middle-aged woman in good health and CMV-seronegative. Specimen: PBMCs. This chain joins TRBV2 and TRBJ1-1; 11 nucleotides line up with TRBD1. The CDR3: CASRGQGGPEAFF. The DNA of the CDR3 is TGTGCCAGCAGGGGACAGGGGGGACCTGAAGCTTTCTTT. Together with reference TRBV2 and TRBJ1-1, the CDR3 gives the full variable domain: EPEVTQTPSHQVTQMGQEVILRCVPISNHLYFYWYRQILGQKVEFLVSFYNNEISEKSEIFDDQFSVERPDGSNFTLKIRSTKLEDSAMYFCASRGQGGPEAFFGQGTRLTVV.